This T cell receptor beta chain stems from a study of T and B cells in COVID-19 patients (dated by TCRdb to the early 2020s). Concerning the study at large: Using TRB and IGH repertoire sequencing of peripheral blood, the study characterized adaptive immunity in COVID-19 patients who had active infection or had recovered. As many as 9 follow-up blood samples were taken per patient, and some of the samples covered different disease stages within the same individual. Critical illness requiring mechanical ventilation or ECMO was present in about 55% of the 20 patients in the active-infection cohort. In the active-infection cohort, about 90% of the 20 patients had comorbidities linked to unfavorable COVID-19 outcome. Repertoire analyses used an age-matched reference group of approximately 42 healthy donors who were negative for COVID-19 antibodies as the comparison. A recovered cohort comprised more than 15 patients contributing roughly 22 samples, mostly after mild to moderate COVID-19 managed as outpatients. The TCR and BCR sequence repository comprised 30 to 40 patients and under 75 time points, with over 7 million TCR sequences analysed. A couple of patients belonged to both the recovered and active cohorts because samples were available from active disease and after recovery. A median age of approximately 35 years was recorded in the recovered cohort versus around 67 years in the active-infection cohort. The full study reports these points: The size of the cohort was considered insufficient for assessing HLA contributions to COVID-19 susceptibility or severity. Blood samples from mildly ill patients during symptoms and early samples from severe cases were scarce. A total of approximately 2,300 exclusive TCR clusters, including a few dozen low-pGen clusters, were found in the recovered cohort. It was stated that prospective validation of the reported TCR clusters was required before the clusters could be put to clinical use. TRB repertoires were found to be highly clonal in active COVID-19, whereas diversity and richness at recovery were found to rise above healthy donor levels. Patients with COVID-19 were reported to show strongly skewed TRBV/TRBJ gene usage. Specific T cell subsets (CD4+/Treg/CD8+) and sorted SARS-CoV-2-responsive or tetramer+ T cells had not yet been sequenced, and the corresponding sequencing experiments were ongoing.

TRB repertoires were amplified from roughly 230-500 ng of genomic DNA extracted from blood. Note on this clonotype: Its antigen has not been determined. Base qualities are not recorded, but no much larger clone differs from it by a single base.

Sequencing instrument: Illumina MiSeq. Multiplex PCR with BIOMED2 TRB-A/B primer pools was used to amplify the TRB rearrangements. Illumina-compatible adapters and 7-nucleotide sample barcodes were added to the amplicons in two consecutive PCRs. All library PCRs used Phusion HS II polymerase. The amplicons were purified from gel with the NucleoSpin Gel and PCR Clean-up kit, measured on Qubit, and then pooled at about 4 nM. Amplicon pool quality was checked on an Agilent 2100 Bioanalyzer before Illumina next-generation sequencing. In the original analysis: TRB rearrangements were annotated with MiXCR 3.0.8 using the default MiXCR reference library. Non-productive reads and sequences with fewer than 2 reads were excluded, and each unique CDR3 nucleotide sequence counted as one clone. R 3.5.1 was used to calculate clonality, diversity, richness and V-J gene usage. GLIPH2 was used to cluster TCRs by CDR3 similarity, and OLGA was used to calculate generation probabilities. GLIPH2 clusters were kept only when the clusters contained at least four unique TCR clonotypes present in at least three individuals. TCRdb trimmed the raw reads at Q25, called clones with MiXCR and kept productive beta chains. Rows with a matching CDR3 protein are joined into one entry that keeps the most common DNA and genes. The V and J calls here are based on TCRdb, not the publication. This sample lists about 16,000 distinct CDR3 sequences; roughly a quarter were detected once. Under 3.5% of the sample comes from the top ten.

The germline V gene specifies MNHEY as CDR1 and SVGEGT as CDR2. A distance of 17 bases separates the germline ends of V and J, which lose 6 bases and 2 bases respectively. The CDR3 numbers 16 residues from cysteine through phenylalanine. Kept here is only the CDR3 DNA, which spans 48 bases and is read in frame from base 1. Recombination joined TRBV6-2 or TRBV6-3 with TRBJ2-1, with the D call perhaps TRBD1 or TRBD2, as 5 bases match in each case. Sequenced material: blood. This sequence originates from a human donor who had recovered from COVID-19. Here is the DNA: TGTGCCAGCAGCCAAGGGACCCACCTCACCTACAATGAGCAGTTCTTC. The encoded protein is CASSQGTHLTYNEQFF.